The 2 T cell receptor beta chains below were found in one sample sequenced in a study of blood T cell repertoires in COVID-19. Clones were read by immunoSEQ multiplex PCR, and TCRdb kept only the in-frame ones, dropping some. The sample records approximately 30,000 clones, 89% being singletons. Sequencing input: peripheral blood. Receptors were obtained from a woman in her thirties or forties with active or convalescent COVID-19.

CDR3 DNA: TGCGCCAGCAGCCAAGATGGGGCAGGGGTGACCCAGTACTTC. This sequence encodes CASSQDGAGVTQYF. This chain uses TRBV4-1 with TRBJ2-5; weak D call: TRBD1 (6 bases). With 0 bases removed from V and 7 bases from J, the gap between germline ends came to 12 bases. CDR1 and CDR2 (germline): MGHRA, YSYEKL. CDR3 size: 14 residues.

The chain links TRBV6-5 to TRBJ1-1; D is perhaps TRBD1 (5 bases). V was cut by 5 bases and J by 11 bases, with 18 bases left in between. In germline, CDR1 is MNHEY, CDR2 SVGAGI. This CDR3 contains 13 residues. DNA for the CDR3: TGTGCCAGCAGTCCTCGATCAGGGTCCACGGCTTTCTTT. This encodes CASSPRSGSTAFF.